This T cell receptor (beta chain) was identified during a study of CD8 T cells in ankylosing spondylitis. Study outcomes and limitations: Earlier reports found some motif variants in synovial fluid and blood in reactive arthritis. CD8+ by phenotype, disease-linked clones were relatively rare in peripheral blood. Blood from ankylosing spondylitis patients appeared to carry a characteristic roughly 8-variant TCR beta motif. Matched ankylosing spondylitis synovial fluid reportedly contained a significantly enriched population of disease-linked clones.

In this sample, this clonotype turned up a few times. The target antigen is unknown. This CDR3 spans 15 amino acids. Germline values: CDR1 KGHSH, CDR2 LQKENI. The V and J ends lost 3 bases and 2 bases, in that order; junction bases with no gene match: 5. Quantitative 5'-RACE with molecular barcodes generated TCR beta libraries. TCRdb ran MiXCR on the 5' RACE reads and lists one entry per CDR3 protein. The table shows fewer than 750,000 distinct CDR3 sequences, with under 20% occurring only once. The TCR was taken from a male donor with ankylosing spondylitis. V gene TRBV18 combines with J gene TRBJ2-3, with 7 bases that match TRBD1. The sequenced sample consisted of blood, either unsorted or a sorted T cell fraction (not recorded which). In nucleotides, the CDR3 is TGTGCCAGCTCACCCCAGACAGGGCCCACAGATACGCAGTATTTT. Protein: CASSPQTGPTDTQYF.